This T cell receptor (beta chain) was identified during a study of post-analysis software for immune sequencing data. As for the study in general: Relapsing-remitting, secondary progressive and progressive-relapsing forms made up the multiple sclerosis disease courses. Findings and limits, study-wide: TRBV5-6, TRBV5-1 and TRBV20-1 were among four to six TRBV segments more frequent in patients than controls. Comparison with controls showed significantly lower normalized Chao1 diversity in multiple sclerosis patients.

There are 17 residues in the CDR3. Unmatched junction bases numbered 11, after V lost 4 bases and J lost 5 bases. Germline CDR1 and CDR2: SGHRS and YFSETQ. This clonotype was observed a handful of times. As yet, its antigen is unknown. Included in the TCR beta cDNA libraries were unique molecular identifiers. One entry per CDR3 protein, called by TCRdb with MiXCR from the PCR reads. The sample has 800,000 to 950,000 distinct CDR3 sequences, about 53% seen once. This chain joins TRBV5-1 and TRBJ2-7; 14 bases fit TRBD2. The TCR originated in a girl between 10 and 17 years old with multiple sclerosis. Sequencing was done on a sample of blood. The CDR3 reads CASSVGTSGRMRDEQYF. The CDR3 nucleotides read TGCGCCAGCAGCGTCGGGACTAGCGGGAGAATGCGCGACGAGCAGTACTTC. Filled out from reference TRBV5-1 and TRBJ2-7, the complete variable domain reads KAGVTQTPRYLIKTRGQQVTLSCSPISGHRSVSWYQQTPGQGLQFLFEYFSETQRNKGNFPGRFSGRQFSNSRSEMNVSTLELGDSALYLCASSVGTSGRMRDEQYFGPGTRLTVT.